This T cell receptor beta chain derives from a study of blood T cell repertoires in COVID-19 (dated by TCRdb to 2020 to 2022). A note on the overall study: Samples covering the acute and convalescent phases of COVID-19 were provided by collaborators in the United States, Italy and Spain. The prospective study material was composed of cDNA or gDNA derived from T cells, B-cell-depleted T cells, or PBMCs. Deeply sampled blood TCRbeta repertoires from subjects exposed to, actively infected with, or recovered from COVID-19 were included in the dataset. The repertoires were released in a freely available public database intended as a resource for research on the immune response to SARS-CoV-2. Samples came from the ongoing ImmuneRACE study (first 160 participants) plus 1,254 subjects from 6 global collaborators. Sample metadata almost always included a de-identified subject ID, COVID-19 status, age in years and sex. Where HLA class I and class II types were available, the types were taken from metadata supplied by the sample provider, not from assay-based typing.

The collaborating institutions used their own protocols to collect whole blood in K2EDTA tubes. Collaborator samples were shipped for TCRbeta analysis as frozen whole blood, isolated PBMCs, or DNA extracted from either sample type. TCRbeta CDR3 regions were amplified from genomic DNA by means of the immunoSEQ Assay, a bias-controlled multiplex PCR. In the paper's pipeline: The number of nucleated cells in each sample was estimated by amplification of reference gene primers within the assay. To quantify the absolute abundance of each unique TCRbeta CDR3 rearrangement, sequence reads were collapsed and filtered. For each sample, productive Simpson clonality was calculated as the square root of Simpson's diversity index across productive rearrangements. Not all clones reach the TCRdb copy of this immuneACCESS table, which keeps in-frame sequences only. Checked studies attribute under half of the gap to unresolved V genes and leave the rest unexplained. That table furnishes V, J and clone size, whereas the DNA furnished D and trimming. Counted in this sample were about 88,000 clones; approximately 90% of them appeared once. The ten biggest clones cover roughly 3% of the sample.

As regards this clone: There is no known antigen for this receptor. No much larger clonotype is one base removed from it; base qualities were not supplied.

What the authors observed across the whole study: The quantity of clinical and demographic metadata differed by source and by participant and was supplied without curation.

CDR3 length: 12 amino acids, cysteine to phenylalanine. This entry keeps only the CDR3 DNA: 36 bases, framed from base 1. Cut back by 2 bases and 3 bases, the V and J ends lie 5 bases apart. The germline V gene encodes CDR1 SGHKS and CDR2 YYEKEE (reference sequence). This clonotype was sampled from a woman aged 80 or over with acute or convalescent COVID-19. The rearranged chain carries TRBV5-5 and TRBJ2-5; the D gene is possibly TRBD2, with 5 bases matching. The sample consisted of peripheral blood. The DNA sequence is TGTGCCAGCAGCTTTAGCGAAGAGACCCAGTACTTC. This translates into CASSFSEETQYF.